This entry concerns a single T cell receptor (beta chain). Its antigen is not yet known. The sample holds no much larger clone one base away, and base qualities are not on file. The data belong to a study of cytomegalovirus exposure and HLA in healthy donors (TCRdb year 2017). Background on the whole study: In an earlier analysis of fewer than 750 of the donors, 276 Gb of sequence data and 117 million unique TCR beta sequences from approximately 180 million T cells were reported. Around 320 gigabases of sequencing data and 70 million to 100 million unique TCR sequences were included in an early release covering about 700 HLA-typed donors. Among the roughly 390 genotyped donors, 75% to 90% belonged to the genetic ancestry cluster associated with self-reported Caucasian donors. The study was designed to test whether signatures of past pathogen exposure could be identified by cataloging public T cell receptors. Using immunosequencing, the study profiled T cell repertoires from 666 subjects and related those repertoires to cytomegalovirus serostatus. Along with the roughly 670-subject first cohort, a separate validation cohort of over a hundred different subjects was used. High-throughput TCR immunosequencing, statistical association of individual TCRs with disease status, and machine learning were combined to predict cytomegalovirus infection status. A later analysis re-analyzed previously published TCR beta repertoires from roughly 690 donors and added high-resolution HLA genotyping to study TCR occurrence patterns. In the later analysis, no new phenotypic data were used to find candidate immune exposures; instead, reliance was placed on TCR beta sequences and their occurrence across donors. An earlier analysis of 450 to 750 of the donors used high-throughput TCR beta sequencing to judge whether each TCR beta V gene segment behaved as functional or pseudogenic. Donor age, sex, ethnicity and CMV serostatus were compiled together with the repertoire data. Genome-wide SNP genotypes for about three fifths of the 666 donors were used in a later genetic analysis, which treated that subset as a discovery cohort. All discovery cohort repertoires had been generated on a single sequencing platform. HLA typing included class I and class II loci at four-digit resolution. Typing coverage differed by locus: A, B, C, DRB1 and DQB1 were typed in about 620-640 donors, DQA1 in 500 to 550, DPA1 in approximately 610, and DPB1 in 400 to 490. Five DR-DQ haplotypes were treated as single units for association and clustering because of strong linkage in the cohort. On average, roughly 240,000 unique TCR beta nucleotide sequences were sequenced per donor among several hundred genotyped donors of the cohort, with around 19% of those sequences being non-productive.

Trimming takes 3 bases off V and 2 bases off J; junction bases not matched to a gene: 6. The germline V gene (reference sequence) specifies LNHNV as CDR1 and YYDKDF as CDR2. Counted from cysteine to phenylalanine, this CDR3 has 16 amino acids. Only CDR3 DNA is held: 48 bases, read in frame from base 1. What the study reported, not specific to this receptor: In a later analysis, most CMV-associated TCR beta chains were found to appear HLA-restricted, with HLA associations seemingly driven largely by CMV exposure. Immune exposure information for the cohort was limited to CMV serostatus. The presence/absence analyses assumed that sequencing depth was roughly uniform across donors, and that assumption may not be true. Compared with the approximately 700-donor mean, donors in an Asian-associated ancestry cluster had fewer N-insertions in productive TCRs, according to a later genetic analysis. The authors suggested that the approach could potentially be extended to other disease states and immunological phenotypes. A later analysis found that TCR association rates varied across HLA loci, with DRB1 alleles showing the most associated TCRs and HLA-C alleles the fewest. Correlated functional status among segregating V segments might reflect linkage disequilibrium, but an unknown experimental factor could not be ruled out. A total of 164 TCR beta chains were listed by the study as associated with cytomegalovirus. A later analysis associated 16,951 TCR beta sequences with specific HLA alleles at a false discovery rate of 0.05. Most TCR sequences were observed very rarely across donors, whereas some public TCRs were present in many individuals. In an earlier analysis of 500 to 650 of the donors, most TCR beta V segments appeared in productive rearrangements about 90% or about 30% of the time, broadly matching IMGT annotations. A later analysis reported that several top co-occurrence clusters appeared linked to parvovirus B19, influenza, CMV and Epstein-Barr virus. Because HLA typing was missing for some donors at each locus, association tests included only the typed subset. The cohort was sequenced for TCR beta chains only, and without alpha or paired-chain data the features that could be detected were limited. Because counts were too low, fewer than 20 rarely observed V segments, including chromosome 9 orphons, were excluded from the earlier analysis of some 540 of the donors. A further reported finding was that TCR beta sequences accurately predicted the HLA-A and HLA-B alleles for most subjects in the first cohort. Some IMGT-functional V segments, including TRBV6-2 and TRBV6-3, could not be distinguished by the 87-base-pair reads and were therefore excluded. The classifier was reported to diagnose cytomegalovirus status with high specificity and sensitivity in both the original cohort and the validation cohort. In vitro tests confirmed that a few of the cytomegalovirus-associated TCR beta chains recognize cytomegalovirus antigens. Assigning TCR associations to individual alleles was difficult when HLA alleles, especially DR and DQ, strongly co-occurred. In a later analysis, HLA-associated TCR beta chains showed more clonal expansion and lower generation probabilities than non-associated chains that were equally common. A group of highly shared sequence variants was considered likely to be a technical artifact of the sequencing pipeline. A later genetic analysis associated a missense DCLRE1C variant with V-gene and J-gene trimming of TCR beta chains, and an independent cohort replicated the association.

The method behind the library was the immunoSEQ multiplex PCR assay. The multiplex PCR relied on a mix of 60 forward primers for TCR Vbeta segments and 13 reverse primers for TCR Jbeta segments. A multiplex PCR assay on genomic DNA amplified the CDR3 region of rearranged TCR beta genes. On the Illumina HiSeq System, the amplified TCR beta libraries were sequenced as 87-base-pair reads. As for the original processing: A later analysis tallied approximately 87 million unique TCR beta chains across the 700 or so repertoires, and roughly 11 million of those chains were shared by two or more donors. To remove PCR and sequencing errors, raw reads were error-corrected and collapsed into unique sequences using a nearest-neighbor algorithm that merged closely related sequences. V, D and J gene segments were assigned by aligning CDR3 sequences to IMGT reference sequences. For a sequence to be retained, a match of at least six nucleotides was required to both a V gene segment and a J gene segment. Rearrangements were classified as productive when the CDR3 lacked stop codons and remained in frame with V and J, and all other rearrangements were classified as non-productive. CDR3 was defined by IMGT convention, running from the second conserved V-encoded cysteine to the conserved J-encoded phenylalanine. In an earlier analysis of 587 of the donors, sequences lacking an unambiguous match to a single V gene segment were excluded. An earlier analysis of approximately 590 of the donors classified V segments as functional when productive rearrangements were above 56.7% and as segregating when the standard deviation between donors was above 5%. A statistical classification framework was built to diagnose cytomegalovirus status from the catalog of TCR beta chain sequences. In a later analysis, V and J genes were assigned by comparing TCR nucleotide sequences against IMGT/GENE-DB human TR gene sequences. The TCRdist pipeline was used in a later analysis to assign CDR3 sequences and most-parsimonious VDJ recombination scenarios. A later analysis defined each TCR beta chain by its CDR3 amino acid sequence plus V-gene family, and excluded reads lacking a unique V-gene family. As a way to deal with suspected cross-contamination and a sequencing artifact, a later analysis dropped roughly 600 nucleotide sequences that were highly shared and had low generation probability. In a later analysis, a clonal expansion index was calculated for each public chain from normalized within-repertoire ranks of inferred template counts. Generation probabilities in a later analysis came from a VDJ recombination model fitted to out-of-frame rearrangements, and those results were checked against IGoR. In a later analysis, TCR-TCR, TCR-HLA and TCR-CMV co-occurrence was scored with hypergeometric tests, and a repertoire-size bias correction was applied to TCR pairs. To estimate false discovery rates, a later analysis permuted the HLA or CMV assignments 20 times. In a later analysis, co-occurring TCRs were grouped using DBSCAN, and TCRdist sequence similarity was added for clustering within HLA-allele-positive subsets. For co-occurrence clustering, repertoires with fewer than 30,000 or more than 120,000 public chains were excluded, along with a handful of repertoires with anomalous nucleotide sharing. TCRdb took this table from immuneACCESS and kept in-frame rearrangements with V and J called. Such tables lack part of the clones; where checked against another copy, unresolved V genes explain under half of the gap, and the rest is unexplained. V and J calls and clone size come straight from that table; D and trimming were deduced from the DNA. Here the sample has 200,000 to 250,000 clones; 76% occur a single time. The top ten clonotypes cover over 0.55% of the sample.

The cohort was made up of approximately 700 healthy bone marrow donors. At the time of sampling, every cohort member was nominally healthy, though immune exposures that went unrecorded were likely present. The donor was CMV seronegative and was included in the group of over 300 seronegative cohort members. A peripheral blood sample was provided by each donor, and peripheral blood mononuclear cells were used for TCR beta sequencing. The Qiagen DNeasy Blood Extraction Kit was used to extract genomic DNA from the blood cell samples. The TCR sequence derives from a young man in good health and CMV-seronegative. The chain employs TRBV15 and TRBJ1-3; TRBD1 agrees with 8 junctional bases. Sequencing was carried out using PBMCs. In nucleotides, the sequence is TGTGCCACCAGCAGTCGAGACAGGGGACCTGGAAACACCATATATTTT. This sequence encodes CATSSRDRGPGNTIYF. The CDR3, completed at both ends by the reference TRBV15 and TRBJ1-3 genes, gives the full variable domain DAMVIQNPRYQVTQFGKPVTLSCSQTLNHNVMYWYQQKSSQAPKLLFHYYDKDFNNEADTPDNFQSRRPNTSFCFLDIRSPGLGDTAMYLCATSSRDRGPGNTIYFGEGSWLTVV.